A single TCR beta chain is shown here with its context. Its antigen is not known. This sample is drawn from a study of cytomegalovirus exposure and HLA in healthy donors. Overall study context: A previous analysis identified 117 million unique TCR beta sequences derived from approximately 190 million T cells.

With 60 Vbeta and 13 Jbeta primers, the PCR was carried out. Only in-frame clones appear in the TCRdb table, and some are missing; sequencing was by immunoSEQ multiplex PCR. The sample holds about 130,000 clones, 75% to 85% seen once. The CDR3 runs 14 residues. V trimming: 5 bases; J trimming: 4 bases; junction bases outside the gene matches: 7. Germline V gene lookup returns CDR1 SGHTA and CDR2 FQGTGA. Broader study findings: Accurate HLA-A and HLA-B prediction from TCR beta sequences was reported for most subjects. Analysis was carried out at a later point, and it linked a missense DCLRE1C variant to TCR beta V- and J-gene trimming. Cytomegalovirus association was listed for about 160 TCR beta chains.

Sequences were obtained from PBMCs. The chain is built from TRBV7-3 and TRBJ2-7; 8 bases match TRBD1. This receptor was taken from a man aged 45-65 years in good health and CMV-seronegative. The CDR3: CASSQGTGRYEQYF. CDR3 coding DNA: TGTGCCAGCAGCCAAGGGACAGGCAGGTACGAGCAGTACTTC.